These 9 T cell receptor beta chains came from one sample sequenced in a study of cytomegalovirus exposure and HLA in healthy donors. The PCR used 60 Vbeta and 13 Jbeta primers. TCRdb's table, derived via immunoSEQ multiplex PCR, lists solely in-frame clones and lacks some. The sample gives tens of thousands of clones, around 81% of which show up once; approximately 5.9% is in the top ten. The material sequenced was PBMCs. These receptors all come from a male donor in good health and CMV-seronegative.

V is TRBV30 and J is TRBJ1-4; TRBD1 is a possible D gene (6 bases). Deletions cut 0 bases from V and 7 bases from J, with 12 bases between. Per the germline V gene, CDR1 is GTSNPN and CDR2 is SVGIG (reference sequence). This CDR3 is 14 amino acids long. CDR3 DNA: TGTGCCTGGAGTGTAGGGGGAACGGGTGAAAAACTGTTTTTT. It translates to CAWSVGGTGEKLFF.

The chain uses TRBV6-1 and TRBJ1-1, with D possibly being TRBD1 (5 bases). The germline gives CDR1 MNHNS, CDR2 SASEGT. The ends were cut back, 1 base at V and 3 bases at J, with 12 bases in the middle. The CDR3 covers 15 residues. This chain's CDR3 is CASSEDRGYDTEAFF. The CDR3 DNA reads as TGTGCCAGCAGTGAAGACCGGGGGTACGACACTGAAGCTTTCTTT.

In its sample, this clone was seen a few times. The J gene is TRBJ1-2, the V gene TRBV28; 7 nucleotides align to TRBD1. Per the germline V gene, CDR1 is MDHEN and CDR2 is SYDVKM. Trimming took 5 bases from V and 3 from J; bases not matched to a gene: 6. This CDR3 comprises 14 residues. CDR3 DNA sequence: TGTGCCAGCAGTCCTACAGGGGTAGACTATGGCTACACCTTC. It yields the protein CASSPTGVDYGYTF.

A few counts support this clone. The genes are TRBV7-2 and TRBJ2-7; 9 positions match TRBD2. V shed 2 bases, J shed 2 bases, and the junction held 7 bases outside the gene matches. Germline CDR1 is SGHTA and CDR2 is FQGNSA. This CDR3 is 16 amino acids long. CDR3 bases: TGTGCCAGCAGCTTACTTCGCGGGGGGGAACCCTACGAGCAGTACTTC. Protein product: CASSLLRGGEPYEQYF.

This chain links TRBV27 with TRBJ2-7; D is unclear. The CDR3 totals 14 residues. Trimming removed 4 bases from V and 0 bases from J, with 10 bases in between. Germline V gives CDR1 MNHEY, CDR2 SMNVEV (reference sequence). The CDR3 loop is CASSSGRFSYEQYF. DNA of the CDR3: TGTGCCAGCAGTTCGGGTAGGTTCTCCTACGAGCAGTACTTC.

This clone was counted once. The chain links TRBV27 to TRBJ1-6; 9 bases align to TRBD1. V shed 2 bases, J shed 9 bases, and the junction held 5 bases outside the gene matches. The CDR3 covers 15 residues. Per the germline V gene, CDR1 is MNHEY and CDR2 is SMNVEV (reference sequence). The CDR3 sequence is CASSLGTGYSSPLHF. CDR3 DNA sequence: TGTGCCAGCAGTTTAGGGACAGGGTACAGTTCACCCCTCCACTTT.

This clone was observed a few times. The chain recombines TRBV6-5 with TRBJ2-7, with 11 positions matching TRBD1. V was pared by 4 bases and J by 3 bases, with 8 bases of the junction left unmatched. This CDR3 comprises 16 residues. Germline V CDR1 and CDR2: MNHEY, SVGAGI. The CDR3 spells CASSSGQGALGYEQYF. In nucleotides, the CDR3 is TGTGCCAGCAGTTCCGGACAGGGGGCGCTTGGCTACGAGCAGTACTTC.

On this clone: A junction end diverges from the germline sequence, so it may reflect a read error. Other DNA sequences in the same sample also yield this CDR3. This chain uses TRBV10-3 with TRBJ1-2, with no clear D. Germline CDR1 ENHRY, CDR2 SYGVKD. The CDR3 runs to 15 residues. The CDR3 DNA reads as TGCGCCATCAGTGAGTCGTTAACGGTCAACTATGGCTACACCTTC. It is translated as CAISESLTVNYGYTF.

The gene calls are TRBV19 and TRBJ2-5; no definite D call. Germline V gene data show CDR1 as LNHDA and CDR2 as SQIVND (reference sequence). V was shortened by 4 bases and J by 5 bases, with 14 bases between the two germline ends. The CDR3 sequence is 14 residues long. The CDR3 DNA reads TGTGCCAGTAGTACTGGTTGGAGTGGGGAGACCCAGTACTTC. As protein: CASSTGWSGETQYF.